These 7 T cell receptor beta chains came from one sample sequenced in a study of shared clonotypes between healthy human individuals. TCRdb's table, derived via immunoSEQ multiplex PCR, lists solely in-frame clones and lacks some. Found here are around 2.1 million clones, about 92% of them singletons; the top ten hold under 2%. Selected positively for CCR7 and CD45RO-negative, naive CD8 cells excluded terminally differentiated effector memory CD45RA+ cells. Sequencing was carried out using naive CD8+ T cells from PBMCs. The origin of the receptors is a man between 18 and 29 years old in good health. Some clones in this sample may be carry-over from other donors' samples.

The chain uses TRBV30 and TRBJ2-2; the match to TRBD2 covers 11 bases. Losses at the gene ends were 1 base for V and 3 bases for J; bases not matched to a gene: 1. The germline CDR1 and CDR2 sequences are GTSNPN and SVGIG (reference sequence). The CDR3 sequence is 15 residues long. The CDR3 DNA reads as TGTGCCTGGAGTGAGGGACTAGCGGACACCGGGGAGCTGTTTTTT. Amino acids: CAWSEGLADTGELFF.

The rearrangement uses TRBV5-4 and TRBJ2-7; 8 bases align to TRBD1. The CDR3 sequence is 13 residues long. V lost 4 bases to trimming and J lost 6 bases; unmatched junction nucleotides: 6. The germline V gene has CDR1 SGHNT and CDR2 YYREEE (reference sequence). CDR3 in DNA: TGTGCCAGCAGCCACGACAGGGGATCCGAGCAGTACTTC. This translates into CASSHDRGSEQYF.

The V and J genes are TRBV9 and TRBJ2-7; the match to TRBD1 covers 8 bases. The trim removed 4 bases at V and 9 bases at J, leaving 3 bases unmatched. CDR1 is SGDLS and CDR2 is YYNGEE in the germline V gene. This CDR3 region has 11 residues. CDR3 sequence reads: CASSSTGAQYF. For the CDR3, the DNA is TGTGCCAGCAGCTCGACAGGGGCGCAGTACTTC.

The count of this clone is one. The J gene is TRBJ2-2, the V gene TRBV6-6; a possible D gene is TRBD2 (6 bases). The CDR3 sequence is 13 residues long. V lost 6 bases to trimming and J lost 6 bases, with 11 bases between them. The germline V gene encodes CDR1 MNHNY and CDR2 SVGAGI (reference sequence). In nucleotides, the CDR3 is TGTGCCAGCAGCCGGGGACTGCCCGGGGAGCTGTTTTTT. As protein: CASSRGLPGELFF.

With respect to this clone: Within the sample, other DNA sequences also encode this same CDR3. The genes are TRBV7-9 and TRBJ2-1; 10 nucleotides line up with TRBD2. V shed 5 bases, J shed 3 bases, and the junction held 4 bases outside the gene matches. The CDR3 spans 15 residues. Looked up from germline, CDR1 is SEHNR and CDR2 is FQNEAQ (reference sequence). The DNA for the CDR3 is TGTGCCAGCAGCCCGGGACTAGCGCTCTACAATGAGCAGTTCTTC. This encodes CASSPGLALYNEQFF.

The V gene is TRBV7-9, the J gene TRBJ1-4; D gene ambiguous. The V gene lost 1 base and the J gene lost 8 bases, with 8 bases spanning the gap. Per the germline V gene, CDR1 is SEHNR and CDR2 is FQNEAQ (reference sequence). The CDR3 loop spans 13 amino acids. CDR3 DNA sequence: TGTGCCAGCAGCTTAGACCCGTCGGAAAAACTGTTTTTT. Translation: CASSLDPSEKLFF.

The chain links TRBV28 to TRBJ1-1, with D tentatively TRBD1 (6 bases). Deletions cut 5 bases from V and 6 bases from J, with 13 bases between. The CDR3 runs to 13 residues. Looked up from germline, CDR1 is MDHEN and CDR2 is SYDVKM. The CDR3 loop reads CASSLTGQPEAFF. CDR3 DNA sequence: TGTGCCAGCAGTCTAACAGGACAGCCTGAAGCTTTCTTT.